The T cell receptor beta chain under discussion was sequenced for a study of blood T cell repertoires in COVID-19. Study background: Italy, Spain and the United States were the sources of the convalescent and acute COVID-19 samples. T cells, B-cell-depleted T cells, or PBMCs supplied cDNA or gDNA.

The V gene's germline CDR1 is SGDLS and CDR2 YYNGEE. The CDR3 extends over 16 amino acids. Trimming removed 0 bases from V and 5 bases from J, with 17 bases in between. Assignment of participants to cohorts was predicated upon participant-reported clinical history. Each exposed participant met a COVID-19 case in the 2 weeks preceding study entry. Some clones are missing from TCRdb's copy, which holds only in-frame ones; the method was immunoSEQ multiplex PCR. The sample contains approximately 250,000 clones, 80% to 90% of which appear only once. The receptor was derived from a woman aged 40-49 years who had been exposed to COVID-19. Material: PBMCs or T cells enriched from blood (not recorded which). The chain recombines TRBV9 with TRBJ1-2; perhaps TRBD1 as D (5 bases). The CDR3 loop is CASSVVSGGSLYGYTF. In DNA form, the CDR3 reads TGTGCCAGCAGCGTAGTATCCGGGGGGTCTCTTTATGGCTACACCTTC.